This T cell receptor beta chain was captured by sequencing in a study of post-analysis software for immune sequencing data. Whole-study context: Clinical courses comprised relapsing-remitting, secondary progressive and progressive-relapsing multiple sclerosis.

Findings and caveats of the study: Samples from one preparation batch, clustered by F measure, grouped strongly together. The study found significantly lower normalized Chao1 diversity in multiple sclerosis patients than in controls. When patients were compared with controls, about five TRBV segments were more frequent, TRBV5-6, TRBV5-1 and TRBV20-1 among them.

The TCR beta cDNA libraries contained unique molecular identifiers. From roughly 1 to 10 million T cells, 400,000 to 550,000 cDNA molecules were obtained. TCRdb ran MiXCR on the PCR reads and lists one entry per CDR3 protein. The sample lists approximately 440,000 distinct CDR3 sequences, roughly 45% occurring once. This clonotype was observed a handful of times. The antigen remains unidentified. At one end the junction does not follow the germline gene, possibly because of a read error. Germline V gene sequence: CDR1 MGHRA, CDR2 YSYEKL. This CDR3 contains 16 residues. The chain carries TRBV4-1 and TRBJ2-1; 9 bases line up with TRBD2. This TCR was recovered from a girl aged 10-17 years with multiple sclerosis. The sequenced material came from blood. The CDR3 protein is CASNQEGSGSYNEQFF. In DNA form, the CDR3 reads TGCGCCAGCAACCAAGAAGGTAGCGGGAGCTACAATGAGCAGTTCTTC.